These 20 T cell receptor beta chains share one sample of origin, sequenced in a study of T cell responses to AZD1222 COVID-19 vaccine. The assay was immunoSEQ multiplex PCR, and TCRdb's table has in-frame clones only and misses some. The sample records roughly 150,000 clones, roughly 92% being singletons. Source: peripheral blood, taken on day 0 of AZD1222 vaccination. These TCRs come from an adult in good health.

The CDR3 here is CASSLVLRETQYF. The DNA of the CDR3 is TGTGCCAGCAGCTTAGTTCTCCGAGAGACCCAGTACTTC. The J gene is TRBJ2-5, the V gene TRBV7-9; D gene ambiguous. The V end lost 1 base, the J end lost 4 bases, and 7 bases lay between the germline ends. The CDR3 covers 13 residues. Germline V gene sequence: CDR1 SEHNR, CDR2 FQNEAQ (reference sequence).

The V and J genes are TRBV3-1 (or the pseudogene TRBV3-2) and TRBJ1-2; D call uncertain. Germline V gene lookup returns CDR1 LGHDT and CDR2 YNNKEL (reference sequence). The CDR3 is made up of 16 amino acids. Trimming removed 7 bases at V and 5 bases at J, with 23 bases between. As DNA, the CDR3 is TGTGCCAGCACCTCATTTCGGGAGGCACTAGTTTATGGCTACACCTTC. It is translated as CASTSFREALVYGYTF.

The CDR3 DNA reads as TGTGCCACCCACCCGAGTGGGGACAGTAGGAACGAGCAGTACTTC. Protein: CATHPSGDSRNEQYF. The chain employs TRBV6-5 and TRBJ2-7; 7 bases match TRBD1. The CDR3 extends over 15 amino acids. V lost 10 bases to trimming and J lost 5 bases; unmatched junction nucleotides: 17. The germline gives CDR1 MNHEY, CDR2 SVGAGI.

The chain uses TRBV5-1 and TRBJ1-5; possibly TRBD1 for D (5 bases). Germline V gene sequence: CDR1 SGHRS, CDR2 YFSETQ. V lost 0 bases and J 0 bases, leaving 7 bases between the germline ends. This CDR3 spans 15 amino acids. The CDR3 loop reads CASSLGQHSNQPQHF. In DNA, the CDR3 is TGCGCCAGCAGCTTGGGACAGCATAGCAATCAGCCCCAGCATTTT. Complete variable domain (other parts from reference TRBV5-1 and TRBJ1-5): KAGVTQTPRYLIKTRGQQVTLSCSPISGHRSVSWYQQTPGQGLQFLFEYFSETQRNKGNFPGRFSGRQFSNSRSEMNVSTLELGDSALYLCASSLGQHSNQPQHFGDGTRLSIL.

V is TRBV19 and J is TRBJ2-7; TRBD2 matches at 11 bases. With 4 bases clipped from V and 6 bases from J, the junction kept 5 bases outside the gene matches. Germline V gene sequence: CDR1 LNHDA, CDR2 SQIVND (reference sequence). The CDR3 contains 14 residues. The CDR3 sequence is CASSSSGRVPEQYF. CDR3 coding DNA: TGTGCCAGTAGTAGTAGCGGGAGGGTGCCCGAGCAGTACTTC.

The V gene is TRBV7-2, the J gene TRBJ2-5; TRBD1 matches at 8 bases. The germline V gene encodes CDR1 SGHTA and CDR2 FQGNSA. CDR3 length: 16 amino acids. V shed 1 base and J 1 base; nucleotides not matched to a gene: 5. CDR3 residues: CASSLVGQGGQETQYF. CDR3 in DNA: TGTGCCAGCAGCTTAGTTGGACAGGGTGGCCAAGAGACCCAGTACTTC. The whole variable domain, filled in from reference TRBV7-2 and TRBJ2-5, reads GAGVSQSPSNKVTEKGKDVELRCDPISGHTALYWYRQSLGQGLEFLIYFQGNSAPDKSGLPSDRFSAERTGGSVSTLTIQRTQQEDSAVYLCASSLVGQGGQETQYFGPGTRLLVL.

This clone was observed a single time. Additional DNA sequences in this sample encode the identical CDR3. The rearrangement links TRBV5-1 to TRBJ1-2; weak D call: TRBD1 (5 bases). The CDR3 runs 14 residues. CDR1 and CDR2 from the germline V gene are SGHRS and YFSETQ. V was clipped by 0 bases and J by 8 bases, with 14 bases between them. This chain's CDR3 is CASSLAGTGGGYTF. In DNA, the CDR3 is TGCGCCAGCAGCTTGGCCGGGACGGGCGGCGGCTACACCTTC.

CDR3 in DNA: TGTGCCAGCAGCTTAGTACCGGGAATTGCCGGGGAGCTGTTTTTT. Amino acids: CASSLVPGIAGELFF. The V call is TRBV7-2, the J call TRBJ2-2; tentative D call: TRBD2 (5 bases). Germline loops: CDR1 SGHTA, CDR2 FQGNSA. Trimming took 1 base from V and 6 from J, leaving 12 bases between them. The CDR3 extends over 15 amino acids.

This chain joins TRBV5-1 and TRBJ2-7, with TRBD2 matching over 7 bases. Germline loops: CDR1 SGHRS, CDR2 YFSETQ. V was pared by 5 bases and J by 6 bases, with 11 bases of the junction left unmatched. The CDR3 length is 14 residues. The CDR3 is CASRTSGGEGEQYF. In nucleotides, the CDR3 is TGCGCCAGCAGGACCTCTGGGGGGGAGGGCGAGCAGTACTTC.

This chain links TRBV27 with TRBJ1-5; no reliable D call. Germline V gene sequence: CDR1 MNHEY, CDR2 SMNVEV (reference sequence). This CDR3 has 14 residues. With 5 bases removed from V and 10 bases from J, the gap between germline ends came to 18 bases. This CDR3 is CASSPKANLNPQHF. The CDR3 DNA sequence: TGTGCCAGCAGTCCAAAAGCTAACCTTAATCCCCAGCATTTT.

The rearrangement uses TRBV2 and TRBJ2-7; TRBD2 agrees at 10 bases. Germline V gene data show CDR1 as SNHLY and CDR2 as FYNNEI. V gave up 1 base and J gave up 5 bases; unmatched junction bases: 5. The CDR3 sequence is 15 residues long. The chain's CDR3 is CASSEEGLAGDEQYF. The CDR3 DNA reads as TGTGCCAGCAGTGAAGAGGGGCTAGCGGGAGACGAGCAGTACTTC.

V usage is TRBV10-3 and J usage is TRBJ2-1; 14 nucleotides line up with TRBD2. The junction had 8 bases not matched to a gene; V was cut back by 10 bases and J by 0 bases. Germline loops: CDR1 ENHRY, CDR2 SYGVKD. This CDR3 contains 17 residues. The DNA of the CDR3 is TGTGCCAGCACGGGACTAGCGGGAGCCAGCTCCTACAATGAGCAGTTCTTC. Its protein is CASTGLAGASSYNEQFF.

Comment on this clone: Germline and junction disagree at one end, which may indicate a read error. The J gene is TRBJ2-3, the V gene TRBV4-3; the D call may be TRBD1 or TRBD2 (5 bases each). The CDR3 extends over 14 amino acids. The germline gives CDR1 LGHNA, CDR2 YSLEER. CDR3: CASSQELPGPVTHF. The CDR3 nucleotides read TGCGCCAGCAGCCAAGAGTTACCGGGACCGGTCACGCATTTT.

This clone was recorded a few times. This rearrangement joins TRBV6-5 to TRBJ1-6; a possible D gene is TRBD1 (6 bases). The CDR3 is 13 residues long. Trimming stripped 6 bases from V and 10 bases from J, with 13 bases between. The germline gives CDR1 MNHEY, CDR2 SVGAGI. The chain's CDR3 is CASRPDRQSPLHF. Here the CDR3 DNA reads TGTGCCAGCAGGCCGGACAGACAATCACCCCTCCACTTT.

V is TRBV5-1 and J is TRBJ2-1; tentative D call: TRBD1 (6 bases). Looked up from germline, CDR1 is SGHRS and CDR2 is YFSETQ. The CDR3 has 15 amino acids. V was pared by 4 bases and J by 0 bases, with 11 bases between. CDR3 residues: CASSPRTDSYNEQFF. As DNA, the CDR3 is TGCGCCAGCAGCCCGCGGACAGACTCCTACAATGAGCAGTTCTTC.

This chain links TRBV3-1 (or the pseudogene TRBV3-2) with TRBJ2-2; D unresolved. This CDR3 has 15 amino acids. CDR1 is LGHDT and CDR2 is YNNKEL in the germline V gene (reference sequence). The V gene lost 0 bases and the J gene lost 1 base, with 6 bases spanning the gap. DNA of the CDR3: TGTGCCAGCAGCCAAGATTTGGTGAACACCGGGGAGCTGTTTTTT. Translation: CASSQDLVNTGELFF.

This clone occurred once. The chain combines TRBV25-1 with TRBJ1-3; the D is unclear. The CDR3 is made up of 17 amino acids. Trimming cost V 3 bases and J 0 bases, with 15 bases left between them. CDR1 and CDR2 from the germline V gene are MGHDK and SYGVNS. The DNA of the CDR3 is TGTGCCAGCAGTGATAGCGGTCACCGCCACTCTGGAAACACCATATATTTT. It encodes CASSDSGHRHSGNTIYF.

The rearrangement joins TRBV5-1 to TRBJ2-3; no firm D call. V was pared by 0 bases and J by 0 bases, with 5 bases between. The CDR3 length is 14 residues. CDR1 SGHRS and CDR2 YFSETQ come from the germline V gene. The CDR3 spells CASSLESSTDTQYF. The DNA for the CDR3 is TGCGCCAGCAGCTTGGAGTCTAGCACAGATACGCAGTATTTT.

The gene calls are TRBV19 and TRBJ2-7; 8 bases are a match to TRBD1. Germline CDR1 is LNHDA and CDR2 is SQIVND (reference sequence). This CDR3 has 13 residues. With 4 bases clipped from V and 5 bases from J, the junction kept 4 bases outside the gene matches. CDR3 DNA: TGTGCCAGTAGTAACAGGGGGGAAAACGAGCAGTACTTC. Its translation is CASSNRGENEQYF.

The chain combines TRBV10-1 with TRBJ1-3; D gene ambiguous. This CDR3 region has 11 residues. Germline CDR1 reads WNHNN; CDR2 reads SYGVQD (reference sequence). Trimming cost V 3 bases and J 7 bases, with 4 bases left between them. The CDR3 protein is CASSDVNTIYF. In DNA form, the CDR3 reads TGCGCCAGCAGTGACGTGAACACCATATATTTT.